Sequencing of this T cell receptor (beta chain) was carried out in a study of CD8+ T cells in alopecia areata. RNA extraction was followed by reverse transcription into cDNA, which acted as the sequencing template. Only in-frame clones appear in the TCRdb table, and some are missing; sequencing was by immunoSEQ multiplex PCR. The sample carries 100,000 to 150,000 clones, less than 75% recorded once. As for treatment: oral pan-JAK inhibitor, 5-10 mg twice daily. This clone was counted a few times. Sequencing was performed on CD8+ T cells sorted from blood, taken at week 4, from a patient treated with tofacitinib. This receptor was obtained from a human donor with alopecia areata.

As DNA, the CDR3 is TGCAGCGTTGAAGGATTCGTGAACCTCCGGAACGAGCAGTACTTC. Translating it yields CSVEGFVNLRNEQYF. This chain connects TRBV29-1 to TRBJ2-7; D gene ambiguous. CDR1 is SQVTM and CDR2 is ANQGSEA in the germline V gene. This CDR3 comprises 15 residues. Between the trimmed V and J ends, which lost 1 base and 5 bases, there was a span of 18 bases.